The present T cell receptor (beta chain) was sequenced within a study of cytomegalovirus exposure and HLA in healthy donors. Looked up from germline, CDR1 is KGHSH and CDR2 is LQKENI. V lost 2 bases to trimming and J lost 0 bases; unmatched junction nucleotides: 6. CDR3 length: 16 amino acids. A multiplex PCR was run with 60 Vbeta primers and 13 Jbeta primers. Clones were sequenced by immunoSEQ multiplex PCR, and TCRdb holds only the in-frame ones, with some missing. The sample has 140,000 or so clones; about 84% are singletons. The genes are TRBV18 and TRBJ1-1; 7 nucleotides line up with TRBD1. This clonotype was sampled from a male donor in good health and CMV-seronegative. Sequencing used PBMCs. For the CDR3, the DNA is TGTGCCAGCTCACCAAGAACAGGGGACCTGAACACTGAAGCTTTCTTT. Protein: CASSPRTGDLNTEAFF.